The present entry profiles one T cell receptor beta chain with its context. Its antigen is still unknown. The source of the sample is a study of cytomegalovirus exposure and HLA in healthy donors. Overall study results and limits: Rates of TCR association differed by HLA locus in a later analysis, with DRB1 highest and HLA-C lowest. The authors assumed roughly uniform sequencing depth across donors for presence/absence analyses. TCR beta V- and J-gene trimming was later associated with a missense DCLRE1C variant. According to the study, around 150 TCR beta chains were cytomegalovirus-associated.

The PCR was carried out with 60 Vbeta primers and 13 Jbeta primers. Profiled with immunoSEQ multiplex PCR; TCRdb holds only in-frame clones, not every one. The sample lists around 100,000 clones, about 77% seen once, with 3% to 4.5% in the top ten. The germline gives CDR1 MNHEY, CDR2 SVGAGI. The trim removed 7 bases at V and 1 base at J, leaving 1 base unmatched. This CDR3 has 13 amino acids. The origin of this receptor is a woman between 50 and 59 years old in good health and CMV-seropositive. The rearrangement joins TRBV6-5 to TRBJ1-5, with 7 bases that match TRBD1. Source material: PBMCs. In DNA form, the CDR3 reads TGTGCCAGCAAGGGACAGAGCAATCAGCCCCAGCATTTT. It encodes CASKGQSNQPQHF.